The clone carrying this TCR beta chain was seen a few times. The germline CDR1 and CDR2 sequences are MDHEN and SYDVKM. The CDR3 has 16 amino acids. Trimming cost V 7 bases and J 1 base; bases outside gene matches: 9. This specimen comes from a study of blood T cell repertoires in COVID-19. How the authors handled the data: Scientists estimated how many nucleated cells there were by amplifying reference gene primers. Generated by immunoSEQ multiplex PCR, the TCRdb table keeps only in-frame clones and is missing some. The V and J calls and clone size are taken from that table; D and trimming were inferred from the DNA. In the table there are under 250,000 clones, approximately 81% of which are singletons.

Sequencing was done on a sample of peripheral blood. This sequence joins TRBV28 and TRBJ1-5; 8 nucleotides line up with TRBD1. This TCR derives from a man aged 45 to 65 who had recovered from COVID-19. The CDR3 DNA reads as TGTGCCAGCACCCCGACAGGGGAGGGGAGCAATCAGCCCCAGCATTTT. It codes for CASTPTGEGSNQPQHF.